These 31 T cell receptor beta chains share one sample of origin, sequenced in a study of T cell responses to AZD1222 COVID-19 vaccine. The data were produced by immunoSEQ multiplex PCR, yet TCRdb's version contains in-frame clones alone and is incomplete. The sample contains some 90,000 clones, approximately 91% of which appear only once. This material consisted of peripheral blood, taken on day 0 of AZD1222 vaccination. The receptors shown here come from an adult in good health.

This sequence joins TRBV7-9 and TRBJ2-5; the D gene is possibly TRBD2 (5 bases). The V gene's germline CDR1 is SEHNR and CDR2 FQNEAQ (reference sequence). There are 14 residues in the CDR3. V lost 1 base and J 4 bases, leaving 10 bases between the germline ends. The CDR3 bases are TGTGCCAGCAGCTTAGTCGGGCGGGTAGAGACCCAGTACTTC. Amino acids: CASSLVGRVETQYF.

This clone was detected a few times. The V and J genes are TRBV5-6 and TRBJ2-3; 13 nucleotides agree with TRBD2. Per germline, CDR1 SGHDT and CDR2 YYEEEE. V gave up 3 bases and J gave up 4 bases; unmatched junction bases: 11. The CDR3 extends over 18 amino acids. CDR3 protein: CASSWQLAGGLYPDTQYF. The CDR3 DNA reads as TGTGCCAGCAGCTGGCAACTAGCGGGAGGGCTATATCCAGATACGCAGTATTTT.

The V and J genes are TRBV18 and TRBJ1-6; D uncertain. The CDR3 extends over 15 amino acids. Germline V gene data show CDR1 as KGHSH and CDR2 as LQKENI. Trimming took off 6 bases at V and 4 bases at J, with 13 bases between the two ends. This CDR3 reads CASSPIRVYNSPLHF. CDR3 bases: TGTGCCAGCTCTCCCATAAGGGTATATAATTCACCCCTCCACTTT.

V is TRBV24-1 and J is TRBJ2-4, with D perhaps TRBD2 (5 bases). V was shortened by 8 bases and J by 0 bases, with 16 bases between the two germline ends. CDR1 and CDR2 from the germline V gene are KGHDR and SFDVKD. The CDR3 sequence is 16 residues long. The CDR3 coding sequence is TGTGCCACCACCCTGGACTTCCGAATAGCCAAAAACATTCAGTACTTC. Amino acid sequence: CATTLDFRIAKNIQYF.

This chain links TRBV5-1 with TRBJ2-2; D is uncertain. CDR1 and CDR2 from the germline V gene are SGHRS and YFSETQ. Deletions cut 1 base from V and 2 bases from J, with 6 bases between. This CDR3 is built from 14 residues. CDR3 coding DNA: TGCGCCAGCAGCTTGTACAGCAACACCGGGGAGCTGTTTTTT. This gives the protein CASSLYSNTGELFF.

This chain uses TRBV15 with TRBJ2-7; D is unresolved. The germline CDR1 and CDR2 sequences are LNHNV and YYDKDF (reference sequence). Trimming removed 1 base at V and 3 bases at J, with 7 bases between. The CDR3 consists of 13 residues. CDR3 sequence reads: CATSRVSSYEQYF. DNA of the CDR3: TGTGCCACCAGCAGAGTTTCTAGCTACGAGCAGTACTTC. Drawing the rest from reference TRBV15 and TRBJ2-7, the complete variable domain is DAMVIQNPRYQVTQFGKPVTLSCSQTLNHNVMYWYQQKSSQAPKLLFHYYDKDFNNEADTPDNFQSRRPNTSFCFLDIRSPGLGDTAMYLCATSRVSSYEQYFGPGTRLTVT.

The rearrangement links TRBV5-6 to TRBJ1-5; TRBD1 agrees at 8 bases. The ends lost 3 bases at V and 0 bases at J; junction bases unmatched: 5. Germline CDR1 is SGHDT and CDR2 is YYEEEE. The CDR3 sequence is 16 residues long. The CDR3 region has the DNA TGTGCCAGCAGCTCTGGACAGGGATTTAGCAATCAGCCCCAGCATTTT. It is translated as CASSSGQGFSNQPQHF.

This chain connects TRBV6-5 to TRBJ2-7; D perhaps matches TRBD1 (6 bases). This CDR3 contains 16 residues. Germline CDR1 and CDR2: MNHEY and SVGAGI. Trimming cost V 4 bases and J 3 bases, with 19 bases left between them. The CDR3 nucleotides are TGTGCCAGCAGTTCGGGATACCGCGGCAGGGGCTACGAGCAGTACTTC. It yields the protein CASSSGYRGRGYEQYF.

V and J are TRBV5-1 and TRBJ2-2; D unresolved. Germline V gives CDR1 SGHRS, CDR2 YFSETQ. Trimming removed 0 bases from V and 0 bases from J, with 12 bases in between. This CDR3 comprises 17 residues. The CDR3 is CASSLDPGAANTGELFF. The CDR3 DNA is TGCGCCAGCAGCTTGGATCCTGGAGCCGCGAACACCGGGGAGCTGTTTTTT.

The CDR3 region is CASSLGNVGYEQYF. CDR3 nucleotides: TGTGCCAGCAGCTTAGGGAACGTAGGGTACGAGCAGTACTTC. The chain links TRBV7-9 to TRBJ2-7; D remains ambiguous. There are 14 residues in the CDR3. Germline lookup yields CDR1 SEHNR and CDR2 FQNEAQ (reference sequence). The V end lost 1 base, the J end lost 4 bases, and 11 bases lay between the germline ends. Together with reference TRBV7-9 and TRBJ2-7, the CDR3 gives the full variable domain: DTGVSQNPRHKITKRGQNVTFRCDPISEHNRLYWYRQTLGQGPEFLTYFQNEAQLEKSRLLSDRFSAERPKGSFSTLEIQRTEQGDSAMYLCASSLGNVGYEQYFGPGTRLTVT.

V and J are TRBV5-1 and TRBJ2-7; TRBD2 agrees at 8 bases. The CDR3 runs to 16 residues. The ends lost 0 bases at V and 5 bases at J; junction bases unmatched: 10. Germline V CDR1 and CDR2: SGHRS, YFSETQ. Written as DNA, the CDR3 is TGCGCCAGCAGCTTGGGTACTAGCGGCGACTCTGACGAGCAGTACTTC. Encoded protein: CASSLGTSGDSDEQYF.

The V and J genes are TRBV7-3 and TRBJ2-3; no clear D gene. The CDR3 covers 15 residues. Trimming took off 1 base at V and 3 bases at J, with 11 bases between the two ends. Germline lookup yields CDR1 SGHTA and CDR2 FQGTGA. The CDR3 protein is CASSLNSVGTDTQYF. The CDR3, as DNA: TGTGCCAGCAGCTTAAATTCCGTAGGAACAGATACGCAGTATTTT.

The chain has TRBV7-7 and TRBJ2-5; D is possibly TRBD1 or TRBD2 (7 bases each). Trimming removed 4 bases at V and 3 bases at J, with 15 bases between. The CDR3 loop spans 15 amino acids. Germline CDR1 is SSHAT and CDR2 is FNYEAQ (reference sequence). CDR3 in DNA: TGTGCCAGCAGCTACGCCCCAGGGGGGGAAGAGACCCAGTACTTC. It yields the protein CASSYAPGGEETQYF.

This sequence joins TRBV7-9 and TRBJ2-3; D is unresolved. The CDR3 is 11 residues long. Germline V lookup: CDR1 SEHNR, CDR2 FQNEAQ (reference sequence). Between the trimmed V and J ends, which lost 5 bases and 6 bases, there was a span of 6 bases. CDR3: CASSPRDTQYF. CDR3 sequence (DNA): TGTGCCAGCAGCCCGCGCGATACGCAGTATTTT.

This sequence joins TRBV27 and TRBJ1-3; tentatively, D is TRBD1 (5 bases). Germline lookup yields CDR1 MNHEY and CDR2 SMNVEV (reference sequence). This CDR3 is 16 amino acids long. The ends were cut back, 2 bases at V and 0 bases at J, with 11 bases in the middle. CDR3 region: CASSLEGPISGNTIYF. In DNA form, the CDR3 reads TGTGCCAGCAGTTTAGAGGGGCCGATCTCTGGAAACACCATATATTTT.

The CDR3 coding sequence is TGTGCCAGCAGCTTCGAAACCTATGGCTACACCTTC. Encoded protein: CASSFETYGYTF. This chain uses TRBV5-4 with TRBJ1-2; no definite D call. V was cut by 2 bases and J by 4 bases, with 6 bases left in between. The CDR3 length is 12 residues. Looked up from germline, CDR1 is SGHNT and CDR2 is YYREEE (reference sequence).

The chain combines TRBV11-2 with TRBJ2-7; no reliable D call. V was shortened by 4 bases and J by 2 bases, with 15 bases between the two germline ends. Germline CDR1 and CDR2: SGHAT and FQNNGV. This CDR3 spans 15 amino acids. The CDR3 protein is CASSSLNRGPYEQYF. CDR3 bases: TGTGCCAGCAGCTCTCTCAATAGAGGCCCCTACGAGCAGTACTTC. The entire variable domain, with the rest obtained from reference TRBV11-2 and TRBJ2-7, is as follows: EAGVAQSPRYKIIEKRQSVAFWCNPISGHATLYWYQQILGQGPKLLIQFQNNGVVDDSQLPKDRFSAERLKGVDSTLKIQPAKLEDSAVYLCASSSLNRGPYEQYFGPGTRLTVT.

The rearrangement uses TRBV28 and TRBJ2-5; 11 bases are shared with TRBD2. V was pared by 7 bases and J by 6 bases, with 7 bases of the junction left unmatched. CDR1 is MDHEN and CDR2 is SYDVKM in the germline V gene. CDR3 length: 14 amino acids. CDR3 nucleotides: TGTGCCAGCACCCGGGGACTAGCGGCGAAGACCCAGTACTTC. Its translation is CASTRGLAAKTQYF.

V usage is TRBV2 and J usage is TRBJ1-2, with D hard to call. Germline V gene data show CDR1 as SNHLY and CDR2 as FYNNEI. The V gene lost 5 bases and the J gene lost 5 bases, with 24 bases spanning the gap. This CDR3 is built from 17 residues. CDR3 amino acids: CASSTSLRGNIGYGYTF. The CDR3 nucleotides are TGTGCCAGCAGTACCTCCCTCCGAGGGAATATAGGATATGGCTACACCTTC. The whole variable domain, remainder taken from reference TRBV2 and TRBJ1-2, is EPEVTQTPSHQVTQMGQEVILRCVPISNHLYFYWYRQILGQKVEFLVSFYNNEISEKSEIFDDQFSVERPDGSNFTLKIRSTKLEDSAMYFCASSTSLRGNIGYGYTFGSGTRLTVV.

The chain couples TRBV5-1 to TRBJ1-1; D is uncertain. V was cut by 2 bases and J by 1 base, with 12 bases left in between. CDR3 size: 15 residues. Germline values: CDR1 SGHRS, CDR2 YFSETQ. CDR3: CASSFTEPRNTEAFF. CDR3 coding DNA: TGCGCCAGCAGCTTCACGGAGCCCCGGAACACTGAAGCTTTCTTT.

This chain links TRBV7-9 with TRBJ1-3; the match to TRBD1 covers 7 bases. The CDR3 has 19 residues. V gave up 3 bases and J gave up 1 base; unmatched junction bases: 15. Germline V gene lookup returns CDR1 SEHNR and CDR2 FQNEAQ (reference sequence). This chain's CDR3 is CASSLIWGTARSSGNTIYF. The CDR3 bases are TGTGCCAGCAGCTTGATATGGGGGACAGCGCGCAGTTCTGGAAACACCATATATTTT. Using reference TRBV7-9 and TRBJ1-3 for the parts outside the CDR3, the full variable domain is DTGVSQNPRHKITKRGQNVTFRCDPISEHNRLYWYRQTLGQGPEFLTYFQNEAQLEKSRLLSDRFSAERPKGSFSTLEIQRTEQGDSAMYLCASSLIWGTARSSGNTIYFGEGSWLTVV.

The rearrangement uses TRBV28 and TRBJ1-5; unclear D gene. The CDR3 loop spans 15 amino acids. Germline V gene sequence: CDR1 MDHEN, CDR2 SYDVKM. The V and J ends lost 3 bases and 4 bases respectively, with 13 bases between them. CDR3 in amino acids: CASSLAQILNQPQHF. The CDR3 DNA follows: TGTGCCAGCAGTTTGGCCCAGATCCTAAATCAGCCCCAGCATTTT.

This chain joins TRBV6-2 or TRBV6-3 and TRBJ2-2; D may be TRBD1 (5 bases). There are 15 residues in the CDR3. CDR1 MNHEY and CDR2 SVGEGT come from the germline V gene. The V gene lost 4 bases and the J gene lost 7 bases, with 16 bases spanning the gap. The CDR3 sequence: CASSSTVRGLGELFF. CDR3 nucleotide sequence: TGTGCCAGCAGTTCCACCGTTAGGGGCCTCGGGGAGCTGTTTTTT.

V and J are TRBV11-1 and TRBJ1-2, with D maybe TRBD1 (5 bases). The CDR3 covers 12 residues. The V gene lost 4 bases and the J gene lost 4 bases, with 7 bases spanning the gap. The germline gives CDR1 SGHAT, CDR2 FQDESV (reference sequence). The CDR3: CASSSGGYGYTF. For the CDR3, the DNA is TGTGCCAGCAGCTCGGGGGGCTATGGCTACACCTTC.

The CDR3 reads CASSPRLAGGFYEQYF. CDR3 in DNA: TGTGCCAGCAGCCCCCGACTAGCGGGGGGATTCTACGAGCAGTACTTC. The chain links TRBV13 to TRBJ2-7; the match to TRBD2 covers 13 bases. The CDR3 runs to 16 residues. Germline CDR1 PRHDT, CDR2 FYEKMQ (reference sequence). With V trimmed by 5 bases and J by 3 bases, 7 bases remained unmatched.

In this sample, this clone turned up once. The chain has TRBV5-1 and TRBJ1-3; D ambiguous. V lost 4 bases and J lost 4, with 12 bases in between. The CDR3 is 14 amino acids. Per germline, CDR1 SGHRS and CDR2 YFSETQ. This CDR3 is CASSGRSSGNTIYF. CDR3 coding DNA: TGCGCCAGCAGCGGGCGGAGTAGCGGAAACACCATATATTTT. Based on the CDR3 plus reference TRBV5-1 and TRBJ1-3, the full variable domain is KAGVTQTPRYLIKTRGQQVTLSCSPISGHRSVSWYQQTPGQGLQFLFEYFSETQRNKGNFPGRFSGRQFSNSRSEMNVSTLELGDSALYLCASSGRSSGNTIYFGEGSWLTVV.

The V gene is TRBV25-1, the J gene TRBJ1-5, with D unclear. The germline gives CDR1 MGHDK, CDR2 SYGVNS. V was pared by 3 bases and J by 0 bases, with 6 bases between. CDR3 length equals 14 residues. CDR3 sequence reads: CASSETYSNQPQHF. CDR3 in DNA: TGTGCCAGCAGTGAGACGTATAGCAATCAGCCCCAGCATTTT.

The chain recombines TRBV28 with TRBJ2-7, with 11 bases that match TRBD2. The germline CDR1 and CDR2 sequences are MDHEN and SYDVKM. J gave up 6 bases and V 6 bases, and 7 bases lay outside the gene matches. This CDR3 has 14 residues. The CDR3, as DNA: TGTGCCAGCAGGAGTAGCGGGAGGGCTGGCGAGCAGTACTTC. Translation gives CASRSSGRAGEQYF.

This clone was observed a handful of times. The genes are TRBV27 and TRBJ1-5; tentative D call: TRBD1 (5 bases). V gave up 3 bases and J gave up 4 bases, with 10 bases separating them. CDR1 and CDR2 from the germline V gene are MNHEY and SMNVEV (reference sequence). This CDR3 is built from 14 residues. The CDR3 loop is CASSLRGNNQPQHF. The CDR3, as DNA: TGTGCCAGCAGTTTGAGGGGAAATAATCAGCCCCAGCATTTT.

The rearrangement joins TRBV19 to TRBJ2-3, with TRBD1 matching over 7 bases. The CDR3 totals 13 residues. Per the germline V gene, CDR1 is LNHDA and CDR2 is SQIVND (reference sequence). V trimming: 6 bases; J trimming: 5 bases; junction bases outside the gene matches: 5. Here the CDR3 reads CASSDRVGDTQYF. Here the CDR3 DNA reads TGTGCCAGTAGCGACAGGGTCGGAGATACGCAGTATTTT.

The V call is TRBV2, the J call TRBJ1-5, with no clear D. The V gene lost 4 bases and the J gene lost 0 bases, with 7 bases spanning the gap. The CDR3 has 14 residues. Germline V gene lookup returns CDR1 SNHLY and CDR2 FYNNEI. The CDR3 DNA sequence: TGTGCCAGCAGTGGGATCTATAGCAATCAGCCCCAGCATTTT. This encodes CASSGIYSNQPQHF.